The clone carrying this T cell receptor beta chain occurred once. Antigen specificity is unknown. Generated by immunoSEQ multiplex PCR, the TCRdb table keeps only in-frame clones and is missing some. The table lists approximately 60,000 clones, 80% to 85% of them singletons. These data belong to a study of memory CD4+ T cells and cytomegalovirus serostatus. Study background: Of the healthy Belgian adults, several were CMV seropositive and around 22 seronegative.

Deletions cut 2 bases from V and 2 bases from J, with 10 bases between. This CDR3 is 14 amino acids long. Germline CDR1 reads SGHKS; CDR2 reads YYEKEE (reference sequence). General observations from the study: CD4+ memory repertoires contained about two fifths of the 164 reported CMV TCRbeta sequences. The CMV-associated TCR signature appears largely within the CD4+ memory repertoire.

Single viable CD3+CD4+CD8-CD45RO+ cells were sorted as the memory CD4+ T cells. Total CD4+ T cells were enriched by CD4 positive selection. Sequencing used memory CD4+ T cells from blood. The TCR originated in an adult in good health and CMV-seronegative. The chain recombines TRBV5-5 with TRBJ1-1; unclear D gene. CDR3 in DNA: TGTGCCAGCAGCTTTGACCAGTCTAACACTGAAGCTTTCTTT. Residues: CASSFDQSNTEAFF.